These 18 T cell receptor beta chains were all obtained from the same sample, sequenced in a study of beta chain features in type 1 diabetes. The study's findings and limits: TCRB CDR3s from Type 1 diabetes patients were moderately but significantly shorter in all four CD4+ subsets.

Expressed TCRB transcripts were sequenced, since all the RNA that had been isolated was reverse transcribed. Sequencing was performed with immunoSEQ multiplex PCR; in TCRdb, only in-frame clones are kept and a portion is missing. The sample shows 150,000 to 200,000 clones, roughly 59% of them seen only once. Their antigens are not known. Source material: naive CD4+ T cells from blood. These receptors came from a man aged 25-45 years with type 1 diabetes.

This clone was detected only a few times. The CDR3 DNA follows: TGTGCCAGCAGCCAACCGGGGTTGGTCCAAGAGACCCAGTACTTC. As protein: CASSQPGLVQETQYF. J is TRBJ2-5 and V is TRBV14; perhaps TRBD2 as D (5 bases). CDR1 SGHDN and CDR2 FVKESK come from the germline V gene. This CDR3 region has 15 residues. With 2 bases removed from V and 1 base from J, the gap between germline ends came to 11 bases.

This sequence joins TRBV2 and TRBJ2-7; D unclear. The CDR3 runs to 14 residues. The V end was cut by 1 base, the J end by 4 bases, with 11 bases between. CDR1 and CDR2 (germline): SNHLY, FYNNEI. The CDR3 here is CASSEGIRTYEQYF. The CDR3 nucleotides are TGTGCCAGCAGTGAAGGGATCAGAACTTACGAGCAGTACTTC.

The rearrangement joins TRBV10-3 to TRBJ2-3, with D uncertain. From germline, CDR1 is ENHRY and CDR2 SYGVKD. Deletions cut 8 bases from V and 1 base from J, with 10 bases between. This CDR3 spans 13 amino acids. The CDR3 bases are TGTGCCATCGGACCCATAGGCACAGATACGCAGTATTTT. Amino acid sequence: CAIGPIGTDTQYF.

V is TRBV7-8 and J is TRBJ2-5; 7 bases line up with TRBD2. This CDR3 is built from 15 residues. Germline V gives CDR1 SGHVS, CDR2 FQNEAQ. V lost 4 bases and J lost 2; bases outside the gene matches: 7. Here the CDR3 DNA reads TGTGCCAGCAGCTCCGCGGGAGCCATACAAGAGACCCAGTACTTC. Translated: CASSSAGAIQETQYF.

The gene calls are TRBV13 and TRBJ2-1; 10 nucleotides agree with TRBD2. Trimming at V came to 1 base and at J to 7 bases, leaving 7 bases not matched to a gene. Per germline, CDR1 PRHDT and CDR2 FYEKMQ (reference sequence). The CDR3 extends over 16 amino acids. CDR3 sequence: CASSLALAGEVNEQFF. CDR3 nucleotide sequence: TGTGCCAGCAGCTTAGCCCTAGCGGGGGAGGTGAATGAGCAGTTCTTC.

The chain employs TRBV29-1 and TRBJ2-5; possible D gene TRBD1, 5 bases. Germline V gene lookup returns CDR1 SQVTM and CDR2 ANQGSEA. The CDR3 spans 15 residues. Trimming left V 1 base short and J 3 bases short, with 15 bases between. CDR3 residues: CSVEATILGEETQYF. The CDR3 bases are TGCAGCGTTGAAGCCACGATTTTAGGGGAAGAGACCCAGTACTTC.

V gene TRBV28 combines with J gene TRBJ2-7; 16 bases map to TRBD2. With V trimmed by 6 bases and J by 6 bases, 8 bases remained unmatched. Germline-derived CDR1 and CDR2 are MDHEN and SYDVKM. There are 16 residues in the CDR3. Written as DNA, the CDR3 is TGTGCCAGCAGCCCCGGGACTAGCGGGGGGGCCAGCGAGCAGTACTTC. Translated, it gives CASSPGTSGGASEQYF.

This chain connects TRBV9 to TRBJ2-5; no clear D gene. The CDR3 contains 14 residues. V lost 0 bases and J lost 5, with 11 bases in between. Germline V gene lookup returns CDR1 SGDLS and CDR2 YYNGEE. CDR3 coding DNA: TGTGCCAGCAGCGTAGAGGGTCCCCGGGAGACCCAGTACTTC. Translated: CASSVEGPRETQYF.

This chain joins TRBV5-4 and TRBJ2-5; D may match TRBD1 or TRBD2 (5 bases each). Per germline, CDR1 SGHNT and CDR2 YYREEE (reference sequence). V lost 4 bases, J lost 5 bases, and 21 bases lay in between. The CDR3 covers 16 residues. CDR3 sequence (DNA): TGTGCCAGCAGCAGAGACCGAGGGACGGTCTCGGAGACCCAGTACTTC. Translating gives CASSRDRGTVSETQYF.

The chain has TRBV18 and TRBJ2-1; perhaps TRBD1 as D (6 bases). Germline CDR1 is KGHSH and CDR2 is LQKENI. The CDR3 loop spans 16 amino acids. V lost 1 base, J lost 6 bases, and 16 bases lay in between. In DNA form, the CDR3 reads TGTGCCAGCTCACCACTTAAAACAGGGTTAGGCAATGAGCAGTTCTTC. This sequence encodes CASSPLKTGLGNEQFF.

The V call is TRBV28, the J call TRBJ1-5, with TRBD1 as a possible D gene (5 bases). The germline V gene has CDR1 MDHEN and CDR2 SYDVKM. The CDR3 consists of 16 residues. Between the trimmed V and J ends, which lost 5 bases and 0 bases, there was a span of 14 bases. The CDR3 region is CASSTSGTASNQPQHF. Written as DNA, the CDR3 is TGTGCCAGCAGTACCTCCGGGACGGCTAGCAATCAGCCCCAGCATTTT. The entire variable domain, with the rest obtained from reference TRBV28 and TRBJ1-5, is as follows: DVKVTQSSRYLVKRTGEKVFLECVQDMDHENMFWYRQDPGLGLRLIYFSYDVKMKEKGDIPEGYSVSREKKERFSLILESASTNQTSMYLCASSTSGTASNQPQHFGDGTRLSIL.

The rearrangement joins TRBV29-1 to TRBJ1-1; tentative D call: TRBD1 (5 bases). Trimming removed 3 bases from V and 4 bases from J, with 12 bases in between. The CDR3 spans 13 residues. CDR1 and CDR2 (germline): SQVTM, ANQGSEA. Here the CDR3 reads CSVEGEGGTEAFF. CDR3 DNA: TGCAGCGTTGAGGGGGAAGGAGGCACTGAAGCTTTCTTT.

This rearrangement joins TRBV7-9 to TRBJ2-7; no clear D gene. This CDR3 has 11 residues. Germline V gene lookup returns CDR1 SEHNR and CDR2 FQNEAQ (reference sequence). The germline V and J ends were trimmed by 2 bases and 7 bases, with 6 bases remaining between them. This chain's CDR3 is CASSLSAEQYF. Written as DNA, the CDR3 is TGTGCCAGCAGCTTAAGCGCAGAGCAGTACTTC.

This chain uses TRBV30 with TRBJ1-4, with 8 nucleotides matching TRBD1. Germline V gene sequence: CDR1 GTSNPN, CDR2 SVGIG (reference sequence). The CDR3 runs 14 residues. Trimming took 2 bases from V and 8 from J; bases not matched to a gene: 7. The CDR3 sequence is CAWSFQGAEEKLFF. The CDR3 DNA reads as TGTGCCTGGAGTTTTCAGGGGGCTGAGGAAAAACTGTTTTTT.

The chain joins TRBV4-1 to TRBJ2-5; D is ambiguous. The ends were cut back, 0 bases at V and 7 bases at J, with 12 bases in the middle. The CDR3 runs to 14 residues. Per germline, CDR1 MGHRA and CDR2 YSYEKL. CDR3 protein: CASSQETPIPTQYF. The CDR3 DNA follows: TGCGCCAGCAGCCAAGAGACCCCAATCCCGACCCAGTACTTC.

This clone has just a few counts. The chain is built from TRBV30 and TRBJ2-3; D not certain. Between the trimmed V and J ends, which lost 0 bases and 3 bases, there was a span of 7 bases. This CDR3 contains 13 residues. In germline, CDR1 is GTSNPN, CDR2 SVGIG (reference sequence). The CDR3 loop is CAWSVPGTDTQYF. DNA for the CDR3: TGTGCCTGGAGTGTACCCGGGACAGATACGCAGTATTTT.

The chain uses TRBV30 and TRBJ2-5; 8 positions agree with TRBD2. CDR3 length: 13 amino acids. Germline CDR1 is GTSNPN and CDR2 is SVGIG (reference sequence). CDR3 sequence: CAHTRGVGETQYF. In DNA, the CDR3 is TGTGCTCATACGCGGGGGGTAGGCGAGACCCAGTACTTC.

The V call is TRBV7-2, the J call TRBJ1-1; D perhaps matches TRBD1 (5 bases). V lost 5 bases and J lost 5, with 12 bases in between. CDR3 length: 13 amino acids. Germline V gene data show CDR1 as SGHTA and CDR2 as FQGNSA. The CDR3 DNA is TGTGCCAGCAGCCAGCGTAGGGGAACTGAAGCTTTCTTT. It encodes CASSQRRGTEAFF.